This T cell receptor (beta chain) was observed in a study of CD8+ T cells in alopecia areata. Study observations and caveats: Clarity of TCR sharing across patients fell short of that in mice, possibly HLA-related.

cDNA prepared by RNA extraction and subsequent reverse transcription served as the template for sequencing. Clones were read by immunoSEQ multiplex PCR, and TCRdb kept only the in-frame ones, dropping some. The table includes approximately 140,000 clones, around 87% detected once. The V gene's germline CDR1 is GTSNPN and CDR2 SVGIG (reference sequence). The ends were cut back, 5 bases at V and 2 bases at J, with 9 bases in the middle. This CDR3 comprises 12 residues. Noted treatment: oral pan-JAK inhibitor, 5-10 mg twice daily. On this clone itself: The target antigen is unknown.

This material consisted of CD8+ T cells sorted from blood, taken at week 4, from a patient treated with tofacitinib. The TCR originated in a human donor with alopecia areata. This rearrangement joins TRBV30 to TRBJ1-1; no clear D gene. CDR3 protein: CAWGGVNTEAFF. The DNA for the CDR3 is TGTGCCTGGGGCGGGGTTAACACTGAAGCTTTCTTT. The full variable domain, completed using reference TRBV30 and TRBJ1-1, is SQTIHQWPATLVQPVGSPLSLECTVEGTSNPNLYWYRQAAGRGLQLLFYSVGIGQISSEVPQNLSASRPQDRQFILSSKKLLLSDSGFYLCAWGGVNTEAFFGQGTRLTVV.